A single TCR beta chain is shown here with its context. No antigen is known for it. TCRdb processed the 5' RACE reads again and assigns one entry to each CDR3 protein, with no DNA. The repertoire shows about 460,000 distinct CDR3 sequences; the top ten hold over 1.1%. The data stem from a study of T cells expressing NK-cell markers. Study observations and caveats: Where several donors were concerned, these clonotypes also led the CD3+CD56-NKG2C+ fraction. Of the CD8+ T cell pool in 6 or 7 donors, roughly 1.0-7.5% was accounted for by dominant NKG2C+ clonotypes.

The germline gives CDR1 SGDLS, CDR2 YYNGEE. This CDR3 has 17 residues. J is TRBJ2-1 and V is TRBV9; the D call of TRBD2 rests on TCRdb alone, since no DNA is present to check it. The clonotype comes from a woman aged 50 to 60 in good health. Source material: blood T cells: a sorted CD56 or NKG2C T cell subset, CD4+ or CD8+ T cells, or bulk PBMC T cells (not recorded which). CDR3 residues: CASSAGLSGSFHNEQFF.